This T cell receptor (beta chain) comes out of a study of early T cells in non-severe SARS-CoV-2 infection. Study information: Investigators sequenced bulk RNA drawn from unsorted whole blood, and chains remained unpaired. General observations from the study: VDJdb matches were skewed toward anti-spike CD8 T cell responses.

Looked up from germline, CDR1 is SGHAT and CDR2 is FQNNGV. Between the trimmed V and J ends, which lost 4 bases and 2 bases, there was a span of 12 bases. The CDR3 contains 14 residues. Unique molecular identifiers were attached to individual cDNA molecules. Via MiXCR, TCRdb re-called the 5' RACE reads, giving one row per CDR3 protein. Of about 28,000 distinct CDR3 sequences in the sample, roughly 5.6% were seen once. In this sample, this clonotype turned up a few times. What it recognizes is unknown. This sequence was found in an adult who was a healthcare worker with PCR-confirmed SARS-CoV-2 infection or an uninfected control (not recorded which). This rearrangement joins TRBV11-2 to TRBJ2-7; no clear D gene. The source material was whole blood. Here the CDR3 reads CASSSIVGTYEQYF. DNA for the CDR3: TGTGCCAGCAGCTCGATAGTAGGGACCTACGAGCAGTACTTC.